One sample yielded the 6 T cell receptor beta chains listed below, sequenced in a study of blood T cell repertoires in COVID-19. Generated by immunoSEQ multiplex PCR, the TCRdb table keeps only in-frame clones and is missing some. The table has 50,000 to 65,000 clones, 86% seen once. Specimen: peripheral blood. The receptors shown here come from a man aged 35 to 55 with acute or convalescent COVID-19.

This chain uses TRBV5-1 with TRBJ1-1; TRBD1 matches 8 bases. This CDR3 comprises 16 residues. With V trimmed by 3 bases and J by 5 bases, 12 bases remained unmatched. Looked up from germline, CDR1 is SGHRS and CDR2 is YFSETQ. CDR3 protein: CASSWGDRSGETEAFF. The CDR3 DNA follows: TGCGCCAGCAGCTGGGGGGACAGGTCGGGCGAAACTGAAGCTTTCTTT.

The rearrangement joins TRBV30 to TRBJ2-7; tentative D call: TRBD1 (6 bases). The CDR3 spans 15 residues. V dropped 0 bases and J dropped 1 base, with 13 bases sitting between them. Per the germline V gene, CDR1 is GTSNPN and CDR2 is SVGIG (reference sequence). CDR3 sequence reads: CAWSVGATGSYEQYF. The CDR3 bases are TGTGCCTGGAGTGTAGGGGCCACAGGGTCCTACGAGCAGTACTTC.

This chain uses TRBV12-3 or TRBV12-4 with TRBJ1-1, with D possibly matching TRBD1 (6 bases). The CDR3 covers 13 residues. Trimming removed 2 bases at V and 4 bases at J, with 8 bases between. This CDR3 reads CASSLTGPTEAFF. CDR3 bases: TGTGCCAGCAGTTTAACAGGGCCCACTGAAGCTTTCTTT.

The J gene is TRBJ1-2, the V gene TRBV3-1 (or the pseudogene TRBV3-2), with TRBD1 as a possible D gene (5 bases). Trimming took 1 base from V and 7 from J, leaving 16 bases between them. This CDR3 comprises 15 residues. Germline CDR1 LGHDT, CDR2 YNNKEL (reference sequence). CDR3 nucleotide sequence: TGTGCCAGCAGCCAAGCCGCCCTCTCGGGGGGTGGCTACACCTTC. Its protein product is CASSQAALSGGGYTF.

The rearrangement links TRBV13 to TRBJ2-1; TRBD2 is a possible D gene (5 bases). CDR1 and CDR2 (germline): PRHDT, FYEKMQ (reference sequence). CDR3 size: 14 residues. Trimming took 11 bases from V and 7 from J, leaving 21 bases between them. The CDR3 nucleotides read TGTGCCGCGAGGGCAAGGGAATTGGGGAATGAGCAGTTCTTC. Amino acids: CAARARELGNEQFF.

This chain connects TRBV5-6 to TRBJ2-7; D might be TRBD1 (8 bases). The V gene's germline CDR1 is SGHDT and CDR2 YYEEEE. Trimming removed 5 bases at V and 2 bases at J, with 17 bases between. CDR3 length equals 15 residues. In DNA form, the CDR3 reads TGTGCCAGCAGGCCGGGGGGCAGGGGGCCCTACGAGCAGTACTTC. Its translation: CASRPGGRGPYEQYF. Based on the CDR3 plus reference TRBV5-6 and TRBJ2-7, the full variable domain is DAGVTQSPTHLIKTRGQQVTLRCSPKSGHDTVSWYQQALGQGPQFIFQYYEEEERQRGNFPDRFSGHQFPNYSSELNVNALLLGDSALYLCASRPGGRGPYEQYFGPGTRLTVT.